Shown below are 5 T cell receptor beta chains from a single sample sequenced in a study of T cell clonality in common variable immunodeficiency. Assay: immunoSEQ multiplex PCR; the TCRdb copy retains only in-frame clones and omits some. There are about 44,000 clones in the sample, none observed a single time. The sequenced sample was peripheral blood mononuclear cells. These receptors came from a person between 18 and 75 years old in good health.

This clone appeared many times. The CDR3 end is not reached by the read, which stops 3 residues before it; the germline J gene fills it in. The chain couples TRBV20-1 to TRBJ2-7, with a possible D match to TRBD2 (6 bases). Per the germline V gene, CDR1 is DFQATT and CDR2 is SNEGSKA (reference sequence). This CDR3 has 13 amino acids. V gave up 1 base and J gave up 4 bases, with 11 bases separating them. The CDR3: CSARGLANYEQYF. CDR3 DNA, as far as it was read: TGCAGTGCTAGAGGCCTAGCGAATTACGAG.

This clone was found many times. The CDR3 is cut off 3 residues early in the read; its end comes from the germline J gene. The chain uses TRBV2 and TRBJ2-7; D remains unclear. CDR3 length equals 14 residues. Germline V lookup: CDR1 SNHLY, CDR2 FYNNEI. Trimming stripped 8 bases from V and 0 bases from J, with 14 bases between. The sequenced part of the CDR3 DNA is TGTGCCAGCTGTTATTCTGCCAGCTCCTACGAG. Translated, it gives CASCYSASSYE. In full, the CDR3 is CASCYSASSYEQYF. Looking up the rest from reference TRBV2 and TRBJ2-7 gives the full variable domain: EPEVTQTPSHQVTQMGQEVILRCVPISNHLYFYWYRQILGQKVEFLVSFYNNEISEKSEIFDDQFSVERPDGSNFTLKIRSTKLEDSAMYFCASCYSASSYEQYFGPGTRLTVT.

This clone was seen ten or more times. The CDR3 is cut off 3 residues early in the read; its end comes from the germline J gene. The chain has TRBV5-1 and TRBJ1-1, with 7 bases matching TRBD1. The CDR3 totals 13 residues. The germline V gene has CDR1 SGHRS and CDR2 YFSETQ. Incomplete CDR3 DNA: TGCGCCAGCAGCTTTGGACCGGACAGGGAA. It is translated as CASSFGPDRE. In full, the CDR3 reads CASSFGPDREAFF.

This clone was picked up many times. The CDR3 is cut off 3 residues early in the read; its end comes from the germline J gene. The chain couples TRBV2 to TRBJ1-4; 7 positions match TRBD1. The CDR3 loop spans 14 amino acids. The V gene's germline CDR1 is SNHLY and CDR2 FYNNEI. V was pared by 7 bases and J by 8 bases, with 10 bases of the junction left unmatched. CDR3 bases read: TGTGCCAGCATTACTGACAGGGTAGGGGAAAAA. Its translation is CASITDRVGEK. The complete CDR3 sequence is CASITDRVGEKLFF.

This clone occurred many times. The CDR3 end is not reached by the read, which stops 3 residues before it; the germline J gene fills it in. The rearrangement joins TRBV10-3 to TRBJ1-3; D gene ambiguous. The CDR3 runs to 15 residues. Deletions cut 6 bases from V and 0 bases from J, with 12 bases between. Germline values: CDR1 ENHRY, CDR2 SYGVKD. The chain's CDR3 is CAIRSSKTSGNTIYF. The covered CDR3 bases are TGTGCCATCAGGAGTAGCAAAACCTCTGGAAACACC.